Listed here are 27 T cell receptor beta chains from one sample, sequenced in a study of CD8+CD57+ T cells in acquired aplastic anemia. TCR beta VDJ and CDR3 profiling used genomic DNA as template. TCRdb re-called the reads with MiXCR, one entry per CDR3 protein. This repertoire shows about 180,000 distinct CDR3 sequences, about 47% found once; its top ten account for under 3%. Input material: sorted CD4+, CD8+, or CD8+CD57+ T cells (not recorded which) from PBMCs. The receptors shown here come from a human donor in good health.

The CDR3: CASSLRGLSSGANVLTF. CDR3 sequence (DNA): TGCGCCAGCAGCTTGAGGGGGCTTAGCTCTGGGGCCAACGTCCTGACTTTC. This sequence joins TRBV5-1 and TRBJ2-6; TRBD1 matches 7 bases. The CDR3 spans 17 residues. V lost 1 base and J lost 0; bases outside the gene matches: 4. Germline assignment: CDR1 SGHRS and CDR2 YFSETQ. Based on the CDR3 plus reference TRBV5-1 and TRBJ2-6, the full variable domain is KAGVTQTPRYLIKTRGQQVTLSCSPISGHRSVSWYQQTPGQGLQFLFEYFSETQRNKGNFPGRFSGRQFSNSRSEMNVSTLELGDSALYLCASSLRGLSSGANVLTFGAGSRLTVL.

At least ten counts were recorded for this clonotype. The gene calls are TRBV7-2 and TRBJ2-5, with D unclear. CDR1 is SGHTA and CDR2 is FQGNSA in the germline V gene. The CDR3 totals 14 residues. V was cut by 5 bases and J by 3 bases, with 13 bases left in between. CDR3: CASSQGNPKETQYF. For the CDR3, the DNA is TGTGCCAGCAGCCAAGGTAACCCGAAAGAGACCCAGTACTTC.

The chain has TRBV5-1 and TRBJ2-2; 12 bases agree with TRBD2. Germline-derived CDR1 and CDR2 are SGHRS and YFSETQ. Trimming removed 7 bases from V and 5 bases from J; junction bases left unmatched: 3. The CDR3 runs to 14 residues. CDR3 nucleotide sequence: TGCGCCAGCGGGACTAGCGGGCCAACCGGGGAGCTGTTTTTT. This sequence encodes CASGTSGPTGELFF.

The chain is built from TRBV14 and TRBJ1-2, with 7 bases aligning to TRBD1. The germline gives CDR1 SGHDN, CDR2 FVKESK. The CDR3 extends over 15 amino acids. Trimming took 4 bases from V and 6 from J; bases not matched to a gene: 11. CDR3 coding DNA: TGTGCCAGCAGCCGACCCGGGGACAGTTGGGATGGCTACACCTTC. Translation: CASSRPGDSWDGYTF. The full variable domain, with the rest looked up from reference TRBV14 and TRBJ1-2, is EAGVTQFPSHSVIEKGQTVTLRCDPISGHDNLYWYRRVMGKEIKFLLHFVKESKQDESGMPNNRFLAERTGGTYSTLKVQPAELEDSGVYFCASSRPGDSWDGYTFGSGTRLTVV.

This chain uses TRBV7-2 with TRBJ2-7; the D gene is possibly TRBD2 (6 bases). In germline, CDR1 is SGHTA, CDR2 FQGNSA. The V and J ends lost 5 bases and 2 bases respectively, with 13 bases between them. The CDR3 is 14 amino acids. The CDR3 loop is CASSKPGLPYEQYF. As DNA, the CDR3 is TGTGCCAGCAGCAAGCCGGGACTTCCCTACGAGCAGTACTTC.

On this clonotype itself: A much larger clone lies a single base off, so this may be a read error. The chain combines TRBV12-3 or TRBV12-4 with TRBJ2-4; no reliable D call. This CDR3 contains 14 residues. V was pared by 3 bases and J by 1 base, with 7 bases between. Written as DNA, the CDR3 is TGTGCCAGCAGTTTGGTGAACGCCAAAAACATTCAGTACTTC. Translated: CASSLVNAKNIQYF.

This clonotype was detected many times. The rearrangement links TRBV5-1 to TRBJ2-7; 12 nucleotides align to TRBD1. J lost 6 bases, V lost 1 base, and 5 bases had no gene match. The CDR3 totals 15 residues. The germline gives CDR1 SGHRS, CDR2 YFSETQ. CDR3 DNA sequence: TGCGCCAGCAGCTTGCCTAGGGACAGGGGGCGCGAGCAGTACTTC. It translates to CASSLPRDRGREQYF.

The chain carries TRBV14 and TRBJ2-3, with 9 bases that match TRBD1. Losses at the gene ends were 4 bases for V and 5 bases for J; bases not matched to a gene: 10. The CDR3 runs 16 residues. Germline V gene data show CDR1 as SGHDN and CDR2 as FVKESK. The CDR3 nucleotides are TGTGCCAGCAGCCGTTCACCGGGACAGGGAATAGATACGCAGTATTTT. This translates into CASSRSPGQGIDTQYF. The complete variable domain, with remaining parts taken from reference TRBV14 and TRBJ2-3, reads EAGVTQFPSHSVIEKGQTVTLRCDPISGHDNLYWYRRVMGKEIKFLLHFVKESKQDESGMPNNRFLAERTGGTYSTLKVQPAELEDSGVYFCASSRSPGQGIDTQYFGPGTRLTVL.

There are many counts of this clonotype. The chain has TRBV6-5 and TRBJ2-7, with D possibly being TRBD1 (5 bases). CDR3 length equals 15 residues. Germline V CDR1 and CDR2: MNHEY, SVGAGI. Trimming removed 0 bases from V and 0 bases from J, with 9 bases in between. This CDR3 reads CASSYSNRGSYEQYF. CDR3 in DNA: TGTGCCAGCAGTTACTCGAATAGGGGCTCCTACGAGCAGTACTTC.

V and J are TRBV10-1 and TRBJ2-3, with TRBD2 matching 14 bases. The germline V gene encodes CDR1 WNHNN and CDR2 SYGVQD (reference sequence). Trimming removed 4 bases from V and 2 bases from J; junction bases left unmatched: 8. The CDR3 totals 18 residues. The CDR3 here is CASSGGTSGSGFTDTQYF. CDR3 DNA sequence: TGCGCCAGCAGTGGGGGGACTAGCGGGAGTGGTTTCACAGATACGCAGTATTTT.

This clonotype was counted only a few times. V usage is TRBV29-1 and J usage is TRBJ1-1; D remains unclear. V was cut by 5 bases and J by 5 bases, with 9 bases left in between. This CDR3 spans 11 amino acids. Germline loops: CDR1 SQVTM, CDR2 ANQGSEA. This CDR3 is CSVRLGTEAFF. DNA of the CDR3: TGCAGCGTTCGTCTCGGGACTGAAGCTTTCTTT.

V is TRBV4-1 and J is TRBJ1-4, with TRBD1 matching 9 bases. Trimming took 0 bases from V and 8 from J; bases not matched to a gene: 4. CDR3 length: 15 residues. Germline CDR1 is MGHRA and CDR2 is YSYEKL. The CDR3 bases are TGCGCCAGCAGCCAAGATGGGACAGGGTACGAAAAACTGTTTTTT. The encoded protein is CASSQDGTGYEKLFF.

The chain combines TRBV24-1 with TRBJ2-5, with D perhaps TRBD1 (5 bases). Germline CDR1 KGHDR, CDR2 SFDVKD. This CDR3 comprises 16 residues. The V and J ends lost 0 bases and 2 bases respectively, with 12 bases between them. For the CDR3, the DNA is TGTGCCACCAGTGATTTGGGCGCCAGGGAACAAGAGACCCAGTACTTC. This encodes CATSDLGAREQETQYF.

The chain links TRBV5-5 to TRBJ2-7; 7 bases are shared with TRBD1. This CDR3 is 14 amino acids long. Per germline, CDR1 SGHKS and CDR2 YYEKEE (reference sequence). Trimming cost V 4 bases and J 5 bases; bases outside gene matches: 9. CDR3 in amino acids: CASSPTTGMDEQYF. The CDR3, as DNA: TGTGCCAGCAGCCCGACGACAGGGATGGACGAGCAGTACTTC.

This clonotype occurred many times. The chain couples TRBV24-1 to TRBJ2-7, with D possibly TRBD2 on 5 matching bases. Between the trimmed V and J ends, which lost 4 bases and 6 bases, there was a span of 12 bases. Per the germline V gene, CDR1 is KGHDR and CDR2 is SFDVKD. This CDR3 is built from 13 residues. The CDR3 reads CATSDPGLPEQYF. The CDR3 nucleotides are TGTGCCACCAGTGACCCCGGACTCCCCGAGCAGTACTTC.

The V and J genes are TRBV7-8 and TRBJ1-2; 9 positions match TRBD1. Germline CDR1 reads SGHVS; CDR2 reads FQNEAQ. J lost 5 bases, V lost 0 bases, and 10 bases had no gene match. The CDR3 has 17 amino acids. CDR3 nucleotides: TGTGCCAGCAGCTTAGCAATCCAAGGACAGGGGTGGTATGGCTACACCTTC. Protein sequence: CASSLAIQGQGWYGYTF.

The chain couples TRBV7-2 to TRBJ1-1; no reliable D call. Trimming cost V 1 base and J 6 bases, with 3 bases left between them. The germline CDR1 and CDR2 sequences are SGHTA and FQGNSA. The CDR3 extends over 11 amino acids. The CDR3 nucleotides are TGTGCCAGCAGCTTAGAGGCTGAAGCTTTCTTT. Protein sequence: CASSLEAEAFF.

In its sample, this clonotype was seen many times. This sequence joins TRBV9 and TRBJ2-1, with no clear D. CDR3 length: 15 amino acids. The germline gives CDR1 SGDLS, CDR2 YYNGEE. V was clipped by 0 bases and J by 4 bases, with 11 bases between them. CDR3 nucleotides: TGTGCCAGCAGCGTAGAATGGCAGCCGTACAATGAGCAGTTCTTC. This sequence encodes CASSVEWQPYNEQFF.

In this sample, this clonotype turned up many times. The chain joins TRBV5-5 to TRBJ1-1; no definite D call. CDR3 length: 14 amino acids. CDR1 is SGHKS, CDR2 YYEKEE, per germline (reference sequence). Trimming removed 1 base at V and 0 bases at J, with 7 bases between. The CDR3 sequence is CASSLYTVNTEAFF. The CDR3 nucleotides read TGTGCCAGCAGCTTGTATACAGTGAACACTGAAGCTTTCTTT.

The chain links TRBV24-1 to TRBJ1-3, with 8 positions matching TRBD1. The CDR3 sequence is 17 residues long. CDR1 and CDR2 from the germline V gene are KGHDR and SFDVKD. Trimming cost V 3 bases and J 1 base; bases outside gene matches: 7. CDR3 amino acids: CATSDGQGNMSGNTIYF. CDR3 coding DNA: TGTGCCACCAGTGATGGACAGGGTAATATGTCTGGAAACACCATATATTTT.

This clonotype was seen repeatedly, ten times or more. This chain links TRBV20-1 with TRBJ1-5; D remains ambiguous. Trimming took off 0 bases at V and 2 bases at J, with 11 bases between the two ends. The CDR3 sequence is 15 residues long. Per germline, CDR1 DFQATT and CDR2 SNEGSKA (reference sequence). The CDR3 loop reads CSARDLGSGNQPQHF. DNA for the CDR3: TGCAGTGCTAGAGATTTAGGGTCCGGCAATCAGCCCCAGCATTTT.

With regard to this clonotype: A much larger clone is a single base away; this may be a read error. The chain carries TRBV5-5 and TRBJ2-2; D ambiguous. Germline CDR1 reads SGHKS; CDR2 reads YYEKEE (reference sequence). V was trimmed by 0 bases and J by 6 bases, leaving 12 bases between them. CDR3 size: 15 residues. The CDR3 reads CASSLVPVGSGELFF. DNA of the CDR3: TGTGCCAGCAGCTTGGTTCCTGTGGGTTCCGGGGAGCTGTTTTTT.

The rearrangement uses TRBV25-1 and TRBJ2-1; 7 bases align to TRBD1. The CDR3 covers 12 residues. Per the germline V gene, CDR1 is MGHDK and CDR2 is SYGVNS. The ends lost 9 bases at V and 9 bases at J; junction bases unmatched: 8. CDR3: CASGLGGTEQFF. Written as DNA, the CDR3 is TGTGCCAGTGGATTAGGGGGCACTGAGCAGTTCTTC.

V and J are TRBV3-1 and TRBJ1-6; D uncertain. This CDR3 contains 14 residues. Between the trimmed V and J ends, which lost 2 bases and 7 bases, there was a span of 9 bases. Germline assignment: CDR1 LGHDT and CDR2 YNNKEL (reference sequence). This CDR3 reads CASSQLEPNSPLHF. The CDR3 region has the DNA TGTGCCAGCAGCCAACTGGAACCGAATTCACCCCTCCACTTT.

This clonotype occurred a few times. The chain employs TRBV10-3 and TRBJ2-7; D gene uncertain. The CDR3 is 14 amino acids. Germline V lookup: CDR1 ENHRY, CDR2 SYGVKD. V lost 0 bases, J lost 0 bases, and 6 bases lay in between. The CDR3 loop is CAISESTRSYEQYF. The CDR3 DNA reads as TGTGCCATCAGTGAGTCGACACGCTCCTACGAGCAGTACTTC.

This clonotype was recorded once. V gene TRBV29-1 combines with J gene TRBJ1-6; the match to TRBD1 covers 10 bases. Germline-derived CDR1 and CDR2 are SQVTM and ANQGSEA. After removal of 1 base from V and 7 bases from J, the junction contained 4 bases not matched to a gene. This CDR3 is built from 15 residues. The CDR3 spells CSVEGGTGANSPLHF. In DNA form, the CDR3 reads TGCAGCGTTGAAGGCGGGACAGGGGCGAATTCACCCCTCCACTTT.

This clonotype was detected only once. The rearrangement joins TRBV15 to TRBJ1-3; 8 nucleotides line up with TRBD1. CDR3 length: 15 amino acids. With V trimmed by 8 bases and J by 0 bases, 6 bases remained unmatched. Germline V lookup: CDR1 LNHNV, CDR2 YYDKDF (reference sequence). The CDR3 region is CATGQGLSSGNTIYF. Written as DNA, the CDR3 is TGTGCCACCGGACAGGGATTGAGCTCTGGAAACACCATATATTTT.